A single sample is the source of the 28 T cell receptor beta chains below, sequenced in a study of blood T cell repertoires in COVID-19. The repertoire was sequenced with immunoSEQ multiplex PCR; TCRdb's copy has only in-frame clones and lacks some. The sample shows roughly 7,000 clones, 75% to 90% of them seen only once. Source material: peripheral blood. The receptors come from a human donor with active COVID-19. The donor label of this sample is uncertain.

The rearrangement uses TRBV6-4 and TRBJ2-1; TRBD2 matches at 9 bases. Germline CDR1 and CDR2: MRHNA and SNTAGT. Trimming cost V 2 bases and J 2 bases; bases outside gene matches: 4. This CDR3 region has 16 residues. Here the CDR3 DNA reads TGTGCCAGCAGTGACACAGCGGGGGGTACCTACAATGAGCAGTTCTTC. Translated, it gives CASSDTAGGTYNEQFF.

The chain links TRBV5-5 to TRBJ1-5, with D perhaps TRBD1 (5 bases). This CDR3 spans 13 amino acids. V lost 3 bases and J lost 3, with 7 bases in between. The V gene's germline CDR1 is SGHKS and CDR2 YYEKEE (reference sequence). CDR3 sequence reads: CASSSGPNQPQHF. CDR3 coding DNA: TGTGCCAGCAGCTCAGGGCCCAATCAGCCCCAGCATTTT.

This clone was seen a handful of times. The V gene is TRBV19, the J gene TRBJ1-6; 11 bases map to TRBD1. Trimming took 5 bases from V and 0 from J; bases not matched to a gene: 9. Germline V CDR1 and CDR2: LNHDA, SQIVND (reference sequence). This CDR3 is built from 19 residues. CDR3 DNA sequence: TGTGCCAGTAGTCCTAGGACAGGGGGCGCGGGCTCCTATAATTCACCCCTCCACTTT. It codes for CASSPRTGGAGSYNSPLHF.

The rearrangement links TRBV11-3 to TRBJ2-5; 7 nucleotides align to TRBD2. This CDR3 spans 14 amino acids. V dropped 0 bases and J dropped 5; count of bases not matched to a gene: 3. Germline V gene data show CDR1 as SGHNT and CDR2 as YENEEA. CDR3 sequence (DNA): TGTGCCAGCAGCTTAGACGGACTAGAGGAGACCCAGTACTTC. Protein product: CASSLDGLEETQYF.

The CDR3 sequence: CASSTGVDQPQHF. CDR3 coding DNA: TGTGCCAGCAGCACAGGGGTCGATCAGCCCCAGCATTTT. V gene TRBV7-2 combines with J gene TRBJ1-5; 7 bases agree with TRBD1. Germline V gene sequence: CDR1 SGHTA, CDR2 FQGNSA. The V and J ends lost 5 bases and 5 bases, in that order; junction bases with no gene match: 3. This CDR3 comprises 13 residues.

This chain connects TRBV7-9 to TRBJ1-2; 9 bases map to TRBD1. The CDR3 has 15 residues. V gave up 5 bases and J gave up 2 bases; unmatched junction bases: 6. Looked up from germline, CDR1 is SEHNR and CDR2 is FQNEAQ (reference sequence). CDR3 protein: CASSPGQGRNYGYTF. As DNA, the CDR3 is TGTGCCAGCAGCCCGGGACAGGGACGGAACTATGGCTACACCTTC.

V usage is TRBV5-1 and J usage is TRBJ2-7; no clear D. Germline V lookup: CDR1 SGHRS, CDR2 YFSETQ. V was cut by 2 bases and J by 2 bases, with 11 bases left in between. This CDR3 is built from 14 residues. CDR3 in DNA: TGCGCCAGCAGCTTAACCAGCGAGGCCTACGAGCAGTACTTC. This codes for CASSLTSEAYEQYF.

The V call is TRBV5-1, the J call TRBJ2-6, with D perhaps TRBD1 (5 bases). The length of the CDR3 is 17 residues. Per germline, CDR1 SGHRS and CDR2 YFSETQ. V lost 0 bases to trimming and J lost 0 bases, with 10 bases between them. CDR3 in DNA: TGCGCCAGCAGCTTGGGGGGCAGAGCCTCTGGGGCCAACGTCCTGACTTTC. Protein sequence: CASSLGGRASGANVLTF.

This clone was counted only a few times. The rearrangement uses TRBV20-1 and TRBJ2-7; 8 bases line up with TRBD1. The J segment lost 2 bases and the V segment lost 3 bases, leaving 12 bases of the junction unmatched. The germline V gene encodes CDR1 DFQATT and CDR2 SNEGSKA (reference sequence). The CDR3 length is 16 residues. This chain's CDR3 is CSASPRPGQVPYEQYF. The CDR3 coding sequence is TGCAGTGCTAGTCCTCGACCGGGACAGGTCCCCTACGAGCAGTACTTC.

The V gene is TRBV5-4, the J gene TRBJ2-3, with 8 bases aligning to TRBD1. Trimming cost V 4 bases and J 0 bases; bases outside gene matches: 13. Germline V gene sequence: CDR1 SGHNT, CDR2 YYREEE (reference sequence). The CDR3 has 18 amino acids. CDR3 loop: CASSGRQGARSSTDTQYF. CDR3 nucleotides: TGTGCCAGCAGCGGACGTCAGGGGGCTAGGTCTAGCACAGATACGCAGTATTTT.

In the case of this clone: A junction boundary mismatches the germline segment, possibly from a read error. The chain is built from TRBV2 and TRBJ2-3; a weak D match, TRBD2 (6 bases). The CDR3 loop spans 15 amino acids. The germline gives CDR1 SNHLY, CDR2 FYNNEI. CDR3 protein: CASTGPGTSTDTQYF. Written as DNA, the CDR3 is TGTGCCAGCACGGGTCCGGGAACTAGCACCGATACGCAGTATTTT.

The chain joins TRBV3-1 (or the pseudogene TRBV3-2) to TRBJ2-5, with TRBD2 matching 11 bases. The germline V gene has CDR1 LGHDT and CDR2 YNNKEL (reference sequence). J lost 4 bases, V lost 9 bases, and 4 bases had no gene match. The CDR3 runs to 13 residues. In DNA, the CDR3 is TGTGCCAGTGTAGCGGGGGGGTTAGAGACCCAGTACTTC. The encoded protein is CASVAGGLETQYF.

The chain uses TRBV2 and TRBJ1-6; D ambiguous. V gave up 5 bases and J gave up 7 bases, with 15 bases separating them. This CDR3 spans 15 amino acids. From germline, CDR1 is SNHLY and CDR2 FYNNEI. CDR3 DNA: TGTGCCAGCAGTCCCCAGACATCGGTAAATTCACCCCTCCACTTT. Protein sequence: CASSPQTSVNSPLHF.

V is TRBV5-1 and J is TRBJ1-5; D possibly corresponds to TRBD1 (6 bases). The CDR3 totals 14 residues. Germline values: CDR1 SGHRS, CDR2 YFSETQ. Trimming took 4 bases from V and 2 from J, leaving 10 bases between them. The CDR3 bases are TGCGCCAGCAGCATACAGGGTGGCAATCAGCCCCAGCATTTT. Amino acid sequence: CASSIQGGNQPQHF.

This clone was seen only a few times. The genes are TRBV5-6 and TRBJ2-2, with 10 bases that match TRBD2. Germline lookup yields CDR1 SGHDT and CDR2 YYEEEE. Trimming cost V 2 bases and J 4 bases; bases outside gene matches: 5. The CDR3 has 16 residues. CDR3 loop: CASSFASGRATGELFF. For the CDR3, the DNA is TGTGCCAGCAGCTTCGCTAGCGGGAGAGCCACCGGGGAGCTGTTTTTT.

The rearrangement joins TRBV11-2 to TRBJ1-1; a weak D match, TRBD1 (5 bases). Germline-derived CDR1 and CDR2 are SGHAT and FQNNGV. The CDR3 loop spans 15 amino acids. Trimming pared 1 base from V and 4 bases from J, leaving 13 bases between. This CDR3 reads CASSLVPRVGTEAFF. The CDR3 DNA is TGTGCCAGCAGCTTAGTACCCAGGGTGGGCACTGAAGCTTTCTTT. Variable domain in full (rest from reference TRBV11-2 and TRBJ1-1): EAGVAQSPRYKIIEKRQSVAFWCNPISGHATLYWYQQILGQGPKLLIQFQNNGVVDDSQLPKDRFSAERLKGVDSTLKIQPAKLEDSAVYLCASSLVPRVGTEAFFGQGTRLTVV.

J is TRBJ2-7 and V is TRBV6-5, with a tentative D call TRBD1 (6 bases). CDR3 size: 16 residues. The V gene's germline CDR1 is MNHEY and CDR2 SVGAGI. V gave up 0 bases and J gave up 5 bases, with 17 bases separating them. The CDR3 DNA reads TGTGCCAGCAGTTACTCGAGTGTCTTAGGGGGTAACGAGCAGTACTTC. This sequence encodes CASSYSSVLGGNEQYF.

The chain is built from TRBV2 and TRBJ1-2; 7 nucleotides agree with TRBD1. J lost 5 bases, V lost 9 bases, and 12 bases had no gene match. The CDR3 is 14 residues long. Looked up from germline, CDR1 is SNHLY and CDR2 is FYNNEI. Here the CDR3 DNA reads TGTGCCAGTATATTGGAGGGGGCTTGGTATGGCTACACCTTC. The encoded protein is CASILEGAWYGYTF. The whole variable domain, remainder taken from reference TRBV2 and TRBJ1-2, is EPEVTQTPSHQVTQMGQEVILRCVPISNHLYFYWYRQILGQKVEFLVSFYNNEISEKSEIFDDQFSVERPDGSNFTLKIRSTKLEDSAMYFCASILEGAWYGYTFGSGTRLTVV.

V usage is TRBV4-1 and J usage is TRBJ2-1; D is perhaps TRBD2 (6 bases). CDR3 size: 13 residues. Germline loops: CDR1 MGHRA, CDR2 YSYEKL. Trimming shortened V by 3 bases and J by 8 bases, and 11 bases separated the two germline ends. The CDR3 region has the DNA TGCGCCAGCAGCCAGAATAGCGGTTATGAGCAGTTCTTC. It encodes CASSQNSGYEQFF.

The rearrangement joins TRBV29-1 to TRBJ2-7, with TRBD2 matching 12 bases. V lost 8 bases, J lost 9 bases, and 14 bases stayed unmatched. The CDR3 consists of 14 residues. CDR1 and CDR2 from the germline V gene are SQVTM and ANQGSEA. The CDR3 is CSIGLAGSGGWQYF. For the CDR3, the DNA is TGCAGCATAGGACTAGCGGGATCCGGCGGTTGGCAGTACTTC.

The gene calls are TRBV19 and TRBJ2-3; D may be TRBD2 (5 bases). CDR3 length: 14 residues. Germline V gives CDR1 LNHDA, CDR2 SQIVND (reference sequence). Trimming pared 10 bases from V and 1 base from J, leaving 15 bases between. CDR3 in DNA: TGTGCCACCTCCACCGGGGTAGGCACAGATACGCAGTATTTT. Translating gives CATSTGVGTDTQYF.

V gene TRBV12-3 or TRBV12-4 combines with J gene TRBJ2-7, with a tentative D call TRBD2 (5 bases). This CDR3 spans 12 amino acids. V was pared by 0 bases and J by 5 bases, with 5 bases between. In DNA, the CDR3 is TGTGCCAGCAGTTTAGCCGGGAACGAGCAGTACTTC. It is translated as CASSLAGNEQYF.

This clone appeared a single time. J is TRBJ2-7 and V is TRBV27, with D perhaps TRBD2 (5 bases). The CDR3 is made up of 15 amino acids. Germline assignment: CDR1 MNHEY and CDR2 SMNVEV (reference sequence). The V and J ends lost 2 bases and 2 bases respectively, with 13 bases between them. The CDR3 nucleotides read TGTGCCAGCAGTTTAAGTTCATACGGGGCCTACGAGCAGTACTTC. Amino acids: CASSLSSYGAYEQYF.

V is TRBV18 and J is TRBJ1-5; 10 nucleotides match TRBD1. Per germline, CDR1 KGHSH and CDR2 LQKENI. CDR3 length equals 14 residues. J lost 6 bases, V lost 6 bases, and 5 bases had no gene match. The CDR3 loop is CASSAGTGVQPQHF. The CDR3 coding sequence is TGTGCCAGCTCCGCCGGGACAGGGGTTCAGCCCCAGCATTTT.

V is TRBV7-2 and J is TRBJ1-2, with 7 bases identical to TRBD1. The CDR3 covers 13 residues. CDR1 is SGHTA, CDR2 FQGNSA, per germline. The ends lost 3 bases at V and 4 bases at J; junction bases unmatched: 2. Here the CDR3 reads CASSFGTVYGYTF. The CDR3 coding sequence is TGTGCCAGCAGCTTCGGGACAGTCTATGGCTACACCTTC.

The gene calls are TRBV3-1 (or the pseudogene TRBV3-2) and TRBJ2-1; tentatively, D is TRBD1 (6 bases). The CDR3 is 15 residues long. V was clipped by 1 base and J by 7 bases, with 14 bases between them. CDR1 LGHDT and CDR2 YNNKEL come from the germline V gene (reference sequence). In DNA, the CDR3 is TGTGCCAGCAGCCAAGCCCTGGACAGAATAAATGAGCAGTTCTTC. Translation gives CASSQALDRINEQFF.

The genes are TRBV9 and TRBJ2-1; no clear D gene. The CDR3 has 12 amino acids. Germline loops: CDR1 SGDLS, CDR2 YYNGEE. Trimming removed 2 bases from V and 5 bases from J, with 5 bases in between. The CDR3 reads CASSVSDNEQFF. The CDR3, as DNA: TGTGCCAGCAGCGTTTCCGACAATGAGCAGTTCTTC.

The chain carries TRBV19 and TRBJ2-2, with 7 bases aligning to TRBD1. Trimming cost V 3 bases and J 5 bases; bases outside gene matches: 21. This CDR3 is 20 amino acids long. Germline V gene lookup returns CDR1 LNHDA and CDR2 SQIVND (reference sequence). CDR3 residues: CASSMYTRGTAYYRTGELFF. Written as DNA, the CDR3 is TGTGCCAGTAGTATGTATACCAGGGGGACAGCATACTATAGGACCGGGGAGCTGTTTTTT.